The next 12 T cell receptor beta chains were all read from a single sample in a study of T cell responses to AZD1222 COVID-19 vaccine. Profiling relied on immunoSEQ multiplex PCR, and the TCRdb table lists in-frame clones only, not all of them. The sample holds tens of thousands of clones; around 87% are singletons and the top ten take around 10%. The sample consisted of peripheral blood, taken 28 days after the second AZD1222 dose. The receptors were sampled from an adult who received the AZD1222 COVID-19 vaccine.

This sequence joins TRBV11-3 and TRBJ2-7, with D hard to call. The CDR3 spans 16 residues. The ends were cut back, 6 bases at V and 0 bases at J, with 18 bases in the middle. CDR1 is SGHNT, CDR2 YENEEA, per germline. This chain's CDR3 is CASSGSEGRFSYEQYF. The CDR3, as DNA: TGTGCCAGCAGTGGCAGCGAAGGACGGTTCTCCTACGAGCAGTACTTC.

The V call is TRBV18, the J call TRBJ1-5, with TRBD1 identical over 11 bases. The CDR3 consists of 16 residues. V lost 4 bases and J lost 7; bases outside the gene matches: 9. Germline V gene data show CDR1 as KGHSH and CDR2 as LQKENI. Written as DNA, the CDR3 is TGTGCCAGCTCACTAGCTGGACAGGGGGCTCGACAGCCCCAGCATTTT. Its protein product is CASSLAGQGARQPQHF.

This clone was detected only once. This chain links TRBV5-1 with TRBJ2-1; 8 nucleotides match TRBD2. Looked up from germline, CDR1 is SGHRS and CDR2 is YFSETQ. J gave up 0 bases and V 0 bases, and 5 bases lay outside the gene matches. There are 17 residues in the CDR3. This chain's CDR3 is CASSLVAGGPSYNEQFF. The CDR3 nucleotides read TGCGCCAGCAGCTTGGTGGCGGGAGGTCCCTCCTACAATGAGCAGTTCTTC. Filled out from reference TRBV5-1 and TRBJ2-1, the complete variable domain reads KAGVTQTPRYLIKTRGQQVTLSCSPISGHRSVSWYQQTPGQGLQFLFEYFSETQRNKGNFPGRFSGRQFSNSRSEMNVSTLELGDSALYLCASSLVAGGPSYNEQFFGPGTRLTVL.

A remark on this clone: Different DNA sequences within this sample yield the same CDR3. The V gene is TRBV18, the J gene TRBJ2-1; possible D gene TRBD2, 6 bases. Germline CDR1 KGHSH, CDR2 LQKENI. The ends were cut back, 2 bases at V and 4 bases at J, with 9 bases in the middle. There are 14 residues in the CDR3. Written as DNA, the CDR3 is TGTGCCAGCTCACCATCCGGGGGTTACAATGAGCAGTTCTTC. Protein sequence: CASSPSGGYNEQFF.

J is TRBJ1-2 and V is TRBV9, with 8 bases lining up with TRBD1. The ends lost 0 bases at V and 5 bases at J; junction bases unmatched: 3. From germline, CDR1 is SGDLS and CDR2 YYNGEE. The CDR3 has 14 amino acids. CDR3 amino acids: CASSVADRDYGYTF. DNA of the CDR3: TGTGCCAGCAGCGTAGCGGACAGGGATTATGGCTACACCTTC.

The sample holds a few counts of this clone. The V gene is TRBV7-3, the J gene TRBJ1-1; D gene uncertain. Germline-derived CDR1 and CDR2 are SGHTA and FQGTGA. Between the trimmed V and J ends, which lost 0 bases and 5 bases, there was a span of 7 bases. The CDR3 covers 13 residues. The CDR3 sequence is CASSLTGTTEAFF. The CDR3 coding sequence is TGTGCCAGCAGCTTAACGGGAACGACTGAAGCTTTCTTT.

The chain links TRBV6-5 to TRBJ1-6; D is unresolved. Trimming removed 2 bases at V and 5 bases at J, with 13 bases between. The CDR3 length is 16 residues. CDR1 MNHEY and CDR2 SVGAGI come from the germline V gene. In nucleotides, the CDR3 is TGTGCCAGCAGTTACACAGCTCGCTCGGATAATTCACCCCTCCACTTT. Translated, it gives CASSYTARSDNSPLHF.

The CDR3 nucleotides read TGTGCCAGCAGCCCGACAGGGTACGAGCAGTACTTC. Translation: CASSPTGYEQYF. The chain combines TRBV5-6 with TRBJ2-7; TRBD1 agrees at 7 bases. The junction had 2 bases not matched to a gene; V was cut back by 4 bases and J by 4 bases. Germline loops: CDR1 SGHDT, CDR2 YYEEEE. The CDR3 has 12 amino acids.

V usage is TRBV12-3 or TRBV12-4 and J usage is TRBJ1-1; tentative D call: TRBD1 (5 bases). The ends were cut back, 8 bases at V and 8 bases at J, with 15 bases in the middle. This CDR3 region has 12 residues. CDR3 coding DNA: TGTGCCAGCTGCCGAGGACACTCGGAAGCTTTCTTT. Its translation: CASCRGHSEAFF.

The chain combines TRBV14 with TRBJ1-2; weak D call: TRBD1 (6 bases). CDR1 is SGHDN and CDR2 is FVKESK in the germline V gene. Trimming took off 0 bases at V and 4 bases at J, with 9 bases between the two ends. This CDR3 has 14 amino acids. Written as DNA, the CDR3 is TGTGCCAGCAGCCAAGAATCAGGGGTCTATGGCTACACCTTC. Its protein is CASSQESGVYGYTF.

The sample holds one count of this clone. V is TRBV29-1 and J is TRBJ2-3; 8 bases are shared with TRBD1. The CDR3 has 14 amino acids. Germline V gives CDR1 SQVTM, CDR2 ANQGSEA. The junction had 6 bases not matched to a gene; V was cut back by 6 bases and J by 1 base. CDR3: CSVETGVGTDTQYF. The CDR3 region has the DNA TGCAGCGTAGAGACAGGGGTGGGCACAGATACGCAGTATTTT.

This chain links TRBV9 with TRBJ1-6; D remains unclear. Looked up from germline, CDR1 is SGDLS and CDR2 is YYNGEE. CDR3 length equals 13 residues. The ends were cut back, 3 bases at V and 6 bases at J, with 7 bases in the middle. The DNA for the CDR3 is TGTGCCAGCAGCGCGGACCCTAATTCACCCCTCCACTTT. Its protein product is CASSADPNSPLHF.